This T cell receptor beta chain came from a study of T cell responses to AZD1222 COVID-19 vaccine. Study details: Researchers grouped second doses given at about 4 or about 12 weeks into one pool. General study findings and limits: Researchers took repertoire samples only after the peak T cell response had come. Following two doses of AZD1222, Spike-specific TCR breadth and depth rose.

The protocol was immunoSEQ multiplex PCR, while the TCRdb copy is restricted to in-frame clones and leaves out a portion. This table holds fewer than 120,000 clones, about 90% found once. This CDR3 is 17 amino acids long. Between the trimmed V and J ends, which lost 0 bases and 4 bases, there was a span of 18 bases. In germline, CDR1 is KGHSH, CDR2 LQKENI. Notes on this clone: Its antigen is as yet unknown.

Sequencing was performed on peripheral blood, taken on day 0 of AZD1222 vaccination. The clonotype comes from an adult in good health. V gene TRBV18 combines with J gene TRBJ1-1, with a possible D match to TRBD1 (5 bases). The CDR3 spells CASSPPGTAGLGTEAFF. DNA of the CDR3: TGTGCCAGCTCACCACCGGGGACGGCAGGGTTAGGCACTGAAGCTTTCTTT.